Below are 3 T cell receptor beta chains sequenced from a single sample in a study of T cell responses to AZD1222 COVID-19 vaccine. The protocol was immunoSEQ multiplex PCR, while the TCRdb copy is restricted to in-frame clones and leaves out a portion. The sample holds roughly 53,000 clones, about 85% seen once. The material was peripheral blood, obtained on day 0 of MenACWY control vaccination. These receptors all stem from an adult in good health.

This chain uses TRBV6-1 with TRBJ2-3, with D uncertain. Per the germline V gene, CDR1 is MNHNS and CDR2 is SASEGT. Trimming cost V 2 bases and J 10 bases, with 16 bases left between them. This CDR3 region has 14 residues. CDR3 nucleotides: TGTGCCAGCAGTGAAAATTTTGTGGGGTCGGCGCAGTATTTT. It translates to CASSENFVGSAQYF.

This sequence joins TRBV21-1 and TRBJ1-5. TRBV21-1 represents a pseudogene. This CDR3 is 16 amino acids long. The DNA of the CDR3 is TGTGCCAGCAGCAAAGTCCGGGATTTGGGCAATCAGCCCCAGCATTTT. Encoded protein: CASSKVRDLGNQPQHF.

CDR3 in DNA: TGTGCCAGCAGTCCCCACGGGGTGGGACAGGGAAGGACCTATGGCTACACCTTC. This encodes CASSPHGVGQGRTYGYTF. The chain is built from TRBV6-6 and TRBJ1-2; 9 bases are shared with TRBD1. The CDR3 loop spans 18 amino acids. The germline V gene encodes CDR1 MNHNY and CDR2 SVGAGI (reference sequence). Trimming removed 5 bases from V and 4 bases from J; junction bases left unmatched: 17.